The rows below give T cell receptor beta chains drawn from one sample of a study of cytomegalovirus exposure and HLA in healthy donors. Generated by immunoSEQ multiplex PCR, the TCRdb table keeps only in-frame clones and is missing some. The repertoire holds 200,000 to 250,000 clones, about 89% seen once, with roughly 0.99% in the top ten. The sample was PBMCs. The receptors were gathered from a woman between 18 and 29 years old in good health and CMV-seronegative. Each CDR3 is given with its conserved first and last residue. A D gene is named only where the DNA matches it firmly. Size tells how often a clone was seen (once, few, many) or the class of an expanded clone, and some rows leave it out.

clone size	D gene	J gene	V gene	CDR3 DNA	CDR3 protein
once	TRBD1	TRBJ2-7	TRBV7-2	TGTGCCAGCAGCTTATTGGGGACAGGCCGGTGGCACGAGCAGTACTTC	CASSLLGTGRWHEQYF
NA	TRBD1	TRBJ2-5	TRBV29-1	TGCAGCGTTGGAACAGGGGAAGAGACCCAGTACTTC	CSVGTGEETQYF
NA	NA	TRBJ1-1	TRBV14	TGTGCCAGCAGCCAAGAGCGAGGCTCTGAAGCTTTCTTT	CASSQERGSEAFF
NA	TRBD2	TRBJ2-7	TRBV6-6	TGTGCCAGCAGCTCATATACTAGCGCTCACGAGCAGTACTTC	CASSSYTSAHEQYF
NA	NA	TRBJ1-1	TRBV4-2	TGTGCCAGCAGCCAACTATACAACACTGAAGCTTTCTTT	CASSQLYNTEAFF
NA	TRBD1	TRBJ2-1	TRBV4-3	TGCGCCAGCAGCCAAGGACAGGGCGCCTACAATGAGCAGTTCTTC	CASSQGQGAYNEQFF
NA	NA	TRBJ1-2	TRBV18	TGTGCCAGCTCACCCGGGACTGCTAACTATGGCTACACCTTC	CASSPGTANYGYTF
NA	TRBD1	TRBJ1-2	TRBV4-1	TGCGCCAGCAGCCAACCGACAGGGACCTATGGCTACACCTTC	CASSQPTGTYGYTF
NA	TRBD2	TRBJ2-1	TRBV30	TGTGCCTGGAGTGGAGGACTAGCCAATGAGCAGTTCTTC	CAWSGGLANEQFF
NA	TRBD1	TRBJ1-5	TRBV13	TGTGCCAGCAGCCTTGGGACAGGAAATCAGCCCCAGCATTTT	CASSLGTGNQPQHF
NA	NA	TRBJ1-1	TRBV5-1	TGCGCCAGCAGCTTGGTTACCCGCCGGGACACTGAAGCTTTCTTT	CASSLVTRRDTEAFF
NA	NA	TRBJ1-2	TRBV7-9	TGTGCCAGCAGCTCACCGGCGGGCGGAAACTATGGCTACACCTTC	CASSSPAGGNYGYTF
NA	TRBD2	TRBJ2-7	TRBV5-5	TGTGCCAGCAGCCCCGGGGGGGGCCTTTGGGAGCAGTACTTC	CASSPGGGLWEQYF
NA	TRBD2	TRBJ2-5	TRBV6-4	TGTGCCAGCAGTGTGGGCGGGGGGAAGACCCAGTACTTC	CASSVGGGKTQYF
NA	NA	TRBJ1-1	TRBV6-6	TGTGCCAGCAGTTCGACAGCGAACACTGAAGCTTTCTTT	CASSSTANTEAFF
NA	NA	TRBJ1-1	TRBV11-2	TGTGCCAGCAGCTCCGGGACATCACCGCGGGGGACCACTGAAGCTTTCTTT	CASSSGTSPRGTTEAFF
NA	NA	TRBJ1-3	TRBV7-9	TGTGCCAGCAGCCCACCCAGGGTTGCTCGAAACACCATATATTTT	CASSPPRVARNTIYF
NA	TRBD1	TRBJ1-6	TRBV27	TGTGCCAGCAGTTGGGGGACAGGGCTTAATTCACCCCTCCACTTT	CASSWGTGLNSPLHF
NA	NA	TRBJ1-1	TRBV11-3	TGTGCCAGCAGCTTAACGGTAGGGGTGAACACTGAAGCTTTCTTT	CASSLTVGVNTEAFF
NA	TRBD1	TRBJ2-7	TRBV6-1	TGTGCCAGCAGGCTTGGACAGGGGTTATACGAGCAGTACTTC	CASRLGQGLYEQYF
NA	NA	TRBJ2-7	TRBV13	TGTGCCAGCAGCCGAACTAGTCCCCCCTACGAGCAGTACTTC	CASSRTSPPYEQYF
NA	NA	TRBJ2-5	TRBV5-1	TGCGCCAGCAGCTTAACAAAAGAGACCCAGTACTTC	CASSLTKETQYF
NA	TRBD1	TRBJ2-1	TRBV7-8	TGTGCCAGCAGCCGGACAGGGGTCGGGAGTGAGCAGTTCTTC	CASSRTGVGSEQFF
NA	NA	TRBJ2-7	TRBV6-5	TGTGCCAGCAGTGTCGAGAGATACTACGAGCAGTACTTC	CASSVERYYEQYF
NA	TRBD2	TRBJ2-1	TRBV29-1	TGCAGCGTCGGGACTAGCGGGAGTTTCTTCCCTGAGCAGTTCTTC	CSVGTSGSFFPEQFF
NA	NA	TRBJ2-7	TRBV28	TGTGCCAGCAGTTTTCGACAAAACGAGCAGTACTTC	CASSFRQNEQYF
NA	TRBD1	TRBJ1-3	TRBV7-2	TGTGCCAGCACCACGACAGGGAGCTCTGGAAACACCATATATTTT	CASTTTGSSGNTIYF
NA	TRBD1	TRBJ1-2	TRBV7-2	TGTGCCAGCAGCTCCCCACTTAGGACAGGGGGCGCCTATGGCTACACCTTC	CASSSPLRTGGAYGYTF
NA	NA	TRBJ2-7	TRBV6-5	TGTGCCAGCAGTTATGGGGACAAGCAGTACTTC	CASSYGDKQYF
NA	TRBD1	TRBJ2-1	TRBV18	TGTGCCAGCTCAACCGGACAGGGTGAAGAGCAGTTCTTC	CASSTGQGEEQFF
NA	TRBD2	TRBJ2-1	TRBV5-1	TGCGCCAGCAGACTAGCGGGAGGGCGTGAGCAGTTCTTC	CASRLAGGREQFF
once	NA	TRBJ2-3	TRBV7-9	TGTGCCAGCAGCTTAAACCGGGGGAAGGCCACAGATACGCAGTATTTT	CASSLNRGKATDTQYF
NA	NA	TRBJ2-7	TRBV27	TGTGCCAGCAGTTTATTTTCCGACAGAGAGCAGTACTTC	CASSLFSDREQYF
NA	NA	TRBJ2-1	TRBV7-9	TGTGCCAGCCTCTTGGCGGGATCCTACAATGAGCAGTTCTTC	CASLLAGSYNEQFF
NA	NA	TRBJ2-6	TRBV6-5	TGTGCCAGCAGTTTAGCGAGGGCTGGGGCCAACGTCCTGACTTTC	CASSLARAGANVLTF
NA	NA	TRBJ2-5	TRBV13	TGTGCCAGCAGCTTTTGGGAGCAAGAGACCCAGTACTTC	CASSFWEQETQYF
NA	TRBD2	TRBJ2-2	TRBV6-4	TGTGCCAGCAGTGTGGGACTAAGCACCGGGGAGCTGTTTTTT	CASSVGLSTGELFF
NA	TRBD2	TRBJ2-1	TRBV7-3	TGTGCCAGCAGCGCGGGGACTAGCACTGAGCAGTTCTTC	CASSAGTSTEQFF
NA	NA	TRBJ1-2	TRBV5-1	TGCGCCAGCAGCCCGGACGGGATTTATGGCTACACCTTC	CASSPDGIYGYTF
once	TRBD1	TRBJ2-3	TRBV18	TGTGCCAGCTCACCGCCGGGACAGGGGGCTCTAGTCATAACAGATACGCAGTATTTT	CASSPPGQGALVITDTQYF
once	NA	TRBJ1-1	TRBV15	TGTGCCACCAGCGGAGGACAGAGAACTAACACTGAAGCTTTCTTT	CATSGGQRTNTEAFF
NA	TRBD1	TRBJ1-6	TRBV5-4	TGTGCCAGCAGCTCCCGGGACAGGGGGCCTGACTCACCCCTCCACTTT	CASSSRDRGPDSPLHF
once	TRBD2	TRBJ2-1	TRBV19	TGTGCCAGCGCCAGACTAGCGGTCGGGTACAATGAGCAGTTCTTC	CASARLAVGYNEQFF
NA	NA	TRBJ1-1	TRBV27	TGTGCCAGCAGTTTTGACAGCTTGAACACTGAAGCTTTCTTT	CASSFDSLNTEAFF
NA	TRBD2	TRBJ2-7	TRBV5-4	TGTGCCAGCACCGCCGGGGGGGGCCCTTCCTACGAGCAGTACTTC	CASTAGGGPSYEQYF
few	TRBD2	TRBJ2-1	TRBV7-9	TGTGCCAGCAGCTTAGCGAGACTAGCGGAGGGCAATGAGCAGTTCTTC	CASSLARLAEGNEQFF
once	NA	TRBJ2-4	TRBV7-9	TGTTCCAGCAGCCCCCCAGGAAACATTCAGTACTTC	CSSSPPGNIQYF
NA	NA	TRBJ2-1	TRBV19	TGTGCCAGTAGTATGCGGGGTGATGAGCAGTTCTTC	CASSMRGDEQFF
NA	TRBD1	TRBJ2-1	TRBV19	TGTGCCAGTAGACCGGGACAGAACTACAAGGCGTTCTTC	CASRPGQNYKAFF
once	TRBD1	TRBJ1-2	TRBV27	TGTGCCACGCGGACAGGGGGAGGTAACTATGGCTACACCTTC	CATRTGGGNYGYTF
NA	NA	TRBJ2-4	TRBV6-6	TGTGCCAGCAGTTACTCGCGCCTAGCCAAAAACATTCAGTACTTC	CASSYSRLAKNIQYF
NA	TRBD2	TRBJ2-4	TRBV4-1	TGCGCCAGCAGCCAAGATTCCCGTCTACTAGCGGGGGGTCCCAAAAACATTCAGTACTTC	CASSQDSRLLAGGPKNIQYF
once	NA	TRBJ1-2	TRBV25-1	TGTGCCAGCAGGGCAGGCACGGGAATTTATGGCTACACCTTC	CASRAGTGIYGYTF